This T cell receptor (beta chain) was sequenced for a study of blood T cell repertoires in COVID-19. This CDR3 region has 19 residues. Generated by immunoSEQ multiplex PCR, the TCRdb table keeps only in-frame clones and is missing some. The top ten clones hold around 4.3% of a sample with 300,000 to 350,000 clones, 90% of them seen once. The V and J genes are TRBV21-1 and TRBJ2-4; the table calls TRBD2, which could not be checked here. TRBV21-1 is a pseudogene segment. The sample consisted of PBMCs or T cells enriched from blood (not recorded which). The sequence was obtained from a woman between 18 and 29 years old with acute COVID-19. CDR3 sequence (DNA): TGTGCCAGCAGCCCCCGGGAGCCCATAAAGGTGAGAGCCAAAAACATTCAGTACTTC. Amino acid sequence: CASSPREPIKVRAKNIQYF.